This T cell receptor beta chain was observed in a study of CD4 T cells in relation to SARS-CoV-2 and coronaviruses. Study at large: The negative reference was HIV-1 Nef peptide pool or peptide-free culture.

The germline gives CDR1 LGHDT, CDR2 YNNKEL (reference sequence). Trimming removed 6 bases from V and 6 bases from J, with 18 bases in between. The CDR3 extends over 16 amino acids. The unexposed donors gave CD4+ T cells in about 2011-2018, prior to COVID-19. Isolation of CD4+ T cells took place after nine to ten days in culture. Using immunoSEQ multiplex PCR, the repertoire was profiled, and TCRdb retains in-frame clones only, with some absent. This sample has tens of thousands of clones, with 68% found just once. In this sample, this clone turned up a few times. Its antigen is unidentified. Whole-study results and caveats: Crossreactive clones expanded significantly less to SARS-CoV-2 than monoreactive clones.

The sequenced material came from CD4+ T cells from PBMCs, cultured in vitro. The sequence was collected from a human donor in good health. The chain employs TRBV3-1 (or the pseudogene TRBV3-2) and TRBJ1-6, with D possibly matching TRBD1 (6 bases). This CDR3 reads CASRILTGGCNSPLHF. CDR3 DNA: TGTGCCAGCAGAATATTGACGGGGGGCTGTAATTCACCCCTCCACTTT.